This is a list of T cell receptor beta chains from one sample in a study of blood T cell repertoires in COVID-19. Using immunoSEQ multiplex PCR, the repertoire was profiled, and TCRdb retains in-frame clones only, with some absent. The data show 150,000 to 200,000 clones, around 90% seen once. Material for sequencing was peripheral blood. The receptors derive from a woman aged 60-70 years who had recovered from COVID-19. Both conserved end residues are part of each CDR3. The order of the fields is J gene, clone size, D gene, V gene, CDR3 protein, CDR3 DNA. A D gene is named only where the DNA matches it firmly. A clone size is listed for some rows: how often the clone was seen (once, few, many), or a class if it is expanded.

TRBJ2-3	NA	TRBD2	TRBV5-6	CASSAGLAGRLYTQYF	TGTGCCAGCAGCGCGGGACTAGCGGGGAGGTTATATACGCAGTATTTT
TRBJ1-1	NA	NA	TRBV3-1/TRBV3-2	CASSQEPKGSWNTEAFF	TGTGCCAGCAGCCAAGAACCGAAGGGGTCTTGGAACACTGAAGCTTTCTTT
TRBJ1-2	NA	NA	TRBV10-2	CASSEGGGYGYTF	TGCGCCAGCAGTGAGGGGGGGGGCTATGGCTACACCTTC
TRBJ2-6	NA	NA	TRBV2	CASREELSGANVLTF	TGTGCCAGCAGAGAGGAGCTCTCTGGGGCCAACGTCCTGACTTTC
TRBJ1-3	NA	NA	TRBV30	CAWSVLGNTIYF	TGTGCCTGGAGTGTACTCGGAAACACCATATATTTT
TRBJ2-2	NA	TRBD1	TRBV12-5	CASGLAGGTGELFF	TGTGCTAGTGGTTTGGCAGGGGGCACCGGGGAGCTGTTTTTT
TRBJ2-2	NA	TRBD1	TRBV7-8	CASNPTDRGRGTGELFF	TGTGCCAGCAACCCAACAGACAGGGGGCGAGGCACCGGGGAGCTGTTTTTT
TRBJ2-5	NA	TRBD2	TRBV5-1	CASSLTSGGVWETQYF	TGCGCCAGCAGCTTGACTAGCGGGGGGGTATGGGAGACCCAGTACTTC
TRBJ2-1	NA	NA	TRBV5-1	CASSLGAGFNEQFF	TGCGCCAGCAGCTTGGGAGCAGGGTTCAATGAGCAGTTCTTC
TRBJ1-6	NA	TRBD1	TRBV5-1	CASSLIAGQGSSPLHF	TGCGCCAGCAGCTTGATCGCGGGACAGGGTTCTTCACCCCTCCACTTT
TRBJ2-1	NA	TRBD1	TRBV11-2	CASSSIGWTGRYEQFF	TGTGCCAGCAGCTCAATAGGTTGGACAGGGCGCTATGAGCAGTTCTTC
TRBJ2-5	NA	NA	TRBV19	CASSQETGFQETQYF	TGTGCCAGTAGTCAGGAAACAGGGTTCCAAGAGACCCAGTACTTC
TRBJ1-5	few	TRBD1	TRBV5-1	CASSSSGGRNQPQHF	TGCGCCAGCAGCTCGTCAGGGGGTCGCAATCAGCCCCAGCATTTT
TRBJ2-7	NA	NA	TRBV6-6	CASRGGVRGDEQYF	TGTGCCTCCCGGGGAGGAGTTCGCGGGGACGAGCAGTACTTC
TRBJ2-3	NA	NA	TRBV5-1	CASSLGTARTDTQYF	TGCGCCAGCAGCTTGGGGACAGCCCGCACAGATACGCAGTATTTT
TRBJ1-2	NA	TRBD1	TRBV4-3	CASSQGSGQWSYGYTF	TGCGCCAGCAGCCAAGGTTCGGGACAGTGGAGTTATGGCTACACCTTC
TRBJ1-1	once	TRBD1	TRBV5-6	CASSLVGDSQAFF	TGTGCCAGCAGCTTGGTAGGGGACAGTCAAGCTTTCTTT
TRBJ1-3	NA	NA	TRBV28	CARSRGGYTIYF	TGTGCCAGGTCGCGGGGGGGGTACACCATATATTTT
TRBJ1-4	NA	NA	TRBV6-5	CASSYSTQGNEKLFF	TGTGCCAGCAGTTACTCGACACAGGGTAATGAAAAACTGTTTTTT
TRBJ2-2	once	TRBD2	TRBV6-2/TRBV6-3	CASSYPLAGSPGELFF	TGTGCCAGCAGTTACCCTCTAGCGGGGTCCCCCGGGGAGCTGTTTTTT
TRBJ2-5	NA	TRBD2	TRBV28	CASSGTIQETQYF	TGTGCCAGCAGCGGGACTATACAAGAGACCCAGTACTTC
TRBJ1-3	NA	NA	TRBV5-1	CASTKDTGNTIYF	TGCGCCAGCACTAAGGACACAGGAAACACCATATATTTT